These 32 T cell receptor beta chains share one sample of origin, sequenced in a study of T cells after yellow fever vaccination. TCRdb re-analysed the 5' RACE reads in MiXCR, keeping a single row per CDR3 protein. The sample carries 300,000 to 400,000 distinct CDR3 sequences, 8.5% to 9% recorded once. Source: PBMCs, taken on the day of the first yellow fever vaccination. These receptors all stem from a man younger than 35 who received the YFV17D yellow fever vaccine.

The rearrangement links TRBV7-9 to TRBJ2-5; TRBD1 agrees at 10 bases. V lost 5 bases, J lost 0 bases, and 3 bases stayed unmatched. CDR1 SEHNR and CDR2 FQNEAQ come from the germline V gene (reference sequence). The CDR3 length is 15 residues. The CDR3 nucleotides read TGTGCCAGCAGCACGGGACAGGGGTACCAAGAGACCCAGTACTTC. Protein sequence: CASSTGQGYQETQYF.

This sequence joins TRBV7-2 and TRBJ2-5, with D unresolved. The ends were cut back, 3 bases at V and 2 bases at J, with 7 bases in the middle. Germline loops: CDR1 SGHTA, CDR2 FQGNSA. The CDR3 has 13 amino acids. CDR3 protein: CASSFSTQETQYF. For the CDR3, the DNA is TGTGCCAGCAGCTTCTCTACACAAGAGACCCAGTACTTC.

The V and J genes are TRBV7-2 and TRBJ1-1, with a weak D call TRBD1 (5 bases). Germline lookup yields CDR1 SGHTA and CDR2 FQGNSA. V was cut by 1 base and J by 5 bases, with 8 bases left in between. This CDR3 region has 13 residues. CDR3 amino acids: CASSLDQGTEAFF. The CDR3 nucleotides read TGTGCCAGCAGCTTAGATCAGGGTACTGAAGCTTTCTTT.

CDR3 region: CASSLRTHTDTQYF. Here the CDR3 DNA reads TGTGCCAGCAGCCTGCGTACCCACACAGATACGCAGTATTTT. The V call is TRBV14, the J call TRBJ2-3; unclear D gene. The V gene lost 4 bases and the J gene lost 2 bases, with 10 bases spanning the gap. The CDR3 has 14 residues. Germline V lookup: CDR1 SGHDN, CDR2 FVKESK. The full variable domain, rest sourced from reference TRBV14 and TRBJ2-3, is EAGVTQFPSHSVIEKGQTVTLRCDPISGHDNLYWYRRVMGKEIKFLLHFVKESKQDESGMPNNRFLAERTGGTYSTLKVQPAELEDSGVYFCASSLRTHTDTQYFGPGTRLTVL.

The J gene is TRBJ1-1, the V gene TRBV29-1; no clear D gene. Trimming removed 0 bases at V and 0 bases at J, with 11 bases between. The CDR3 spans 15 residues. Germline values: CDR1 SQVTM, CDR2 ANQGSEA. CDR3 residues: CSVEDPRRVNTEAFF. In DNA, the CDR3 is TGCAGCGTTGAAGATCCCAGGAGAGTGAACACTGAAGCTTTCTTT.

This clonotype was seen more than once but under ten times. The chain combines TRBV7-9 with TRBJ2-2; the D is unclear. The V gene's germline CDR1 is SEHNR and CDR2 FQNEAQ (reference sequence). The length of the CDR3 is 15 residues. V lost 6 bases and J 4 bases, leaving 15 bases between the germline ends. The CDR3 loop is CASSSRDRLTGELFF. The DNA of the CDR3 is TGTGCCAGCAGTTCCAGAGACCGTCTCACCGGGGAGCTGTTTTTT.

The chain has TRBV5-8 and TRBJ2-5; 9 bases align to TRBD2. This CDR3 comprises 16 residues. Trimming removed 2 bases from V and 5 bases from J; junction bases left unmatched: 10. Germline lookup yields CDR1 SGHTS and CDR2 YDEGEE. The CDR3 region has the DNA TGTGCCAGCAGCTTAGATGGACTAGCGCTAGGGGAGACCCAGTACTTC. This gives the protein CASSLDGLALGETQYF.

There are many counts of this clonotype. V gene TRBV5-6 combines with J gene TRBJ1-2; TRBD1 might be the D (5 bases). The CDR3 loop spans 12 amino acids. Trimming removed 4 bases at V and 4 bases at J, with 8 bases between. Germline-derived CDR1 and CDR2 are SGHDT and YYEEEE. For the CDR3, the DNA is TGTGCCAGCAGCGGGCAGGGCTATGGCTACACCTTC. Translation: CASSGQGYGYTF.

This clonotype was seen a few times. The chain joins TRBV20-1 to TRBJ2-7; D is uncertain. V lost 3 bases, J lost 2 bases, and 14 bases lay in between. The CDR3 is 14 residues long. CDR1 is DFQATT and CDR2 is SNEGSKA in the germline V gene (reference sequence). For the CDR3, the DNA is TGCAGTGCTAGGCCGGCACTATCGGCCTACGAGCAGTACGTC. Its translation: CSARPALSAYEQYV.

This clonotype has just a few counts. The CDR3 DNA sequence: TGTGCCAGCAGCTTAGGCGGGACTGCCCTTGGGAATTCACCCCTCCACTTT. This encodes CASSLGGTALGNSPLHF. The gene calls are TRBV13 and TRBJ1-6, with D tentatively TRBD1 (5 bases). With 0 bases removed from V and 7 bases from J, the gap between germline ends came to 16 bases. The CDR3 length is 17 residues. The germline CDR1 and CDR2 sequences are PRHDT and FYEKMQ (reference sequence).

This clonotype was picked up a small number of times. The gene calls are TRBV20-1 and TRBJ2-1, with 7 nucleotides matching TRBD2. The CDR3 sequence is 14 residues long. CDR1 is DFQATT and CDR2 is SNEGSKA in the germline V gene (reference sequence). Trimming took 1 base from V and 4 from J; bases not matched to a gene: 4. CDR3 loop: CSARGSSGYNEQFF. The CDR3 bases are TGCAGTGCTAGAGGGTCTAGCGGTTACAATGAGCAGTTCTTC.

This chain connects TRBV3-1 to TRBJ1-2; 7 nucleotides line up with TRBD1. CDR3 length: 19 amino acids. Germline V lookup: CDR1 LGHDT, CDR2 YNNKEL (reference sequence). V gave up 4 bases and J gave up 4 bases; unmatched junction bases: 21. In DNA, the CDR3 is TGTGCCAGCAGCCTCATGATGGGGGTTTCGACAGGGTCGGGCTATGGCTACACCTTC. Encoded protein: CASSLMMGVSTGSGYGYTF.

This clonotype was observed a few times. The chain uses TRBV28 and TRBJ2-5, with 14 nucleotides matching TRBD2. Germline CDR1 is MDHEN and CDR2 is SYDVKM. V was pared by 4 bases and J by 5 bases, with 18 bases of the junction left unmatched. The CDR3 contains 20 residues. The CDR3 reads CASSSLTGRLAGGPVETQYF. The CDR3 DNA reads TGTGCCAGCAGTTCCTTAACAGGGAGACTAGCGGGGGGGCCGGTGGAGACCCAGTACTTC.

Written as DNA, the CDR3 is TGTGCCAGCAGCAAGGGGGGGACCCGAGAAAAACTGTTTTTT. This gives the protein CASSKGGTREKLFF. The V and J genes are TRBV5-8 and TRBJ1-4; perhaps TRBD1 as D (6 bases). The CDR3 is made up of 14 amino acids. V was pared by 4 bases and J by 8 bases, with 15 bases between. Germline values: CDR1 SGHTS, CDR2 YDEGEE. Combining the CDR3 with reference TRBV5-8 and TRBJ1-4 gives the whole variable domain EAGVTQSPTHLIKTRGQQATLRCSPISGHTSVYWYQQALGLGLQFLLWYDEGEERNRGNFPPRFSGRQFPNYSSELNVNALELEDSALYLCASSKGGTREKLFFGSGTQLSVL.

This clonotype was counted many times. The J gene is TRBJ2-3, the V gene TRBV6-4, with D possibly called TRBD1 or TRBD2 (5 bases each). The CDR3 totals 14 residues. Trimming stripped 4 bases from V and 5 bases from J, with 13 bases between. The germline V gene encodes CDR1 MRHNA and CDR2 SNTAGT. CDR3 nucleotide sequence: TGTGCCAGCAGTGCAAACGGGGCAAGAGATACGCAGTATTTT. Translated: CASSANGARDTQYF.

This clonotype was detected a few times. V gene TRBV29-1 combines with J gene TRBJ2-4, with D possibly matching TRBD2 (6 bases). The CDR3 is 13 amino acids. The V end lost 6 bases, the J end lost 1 base, and 10 bases lay between the germline ends. CDR1 SQVTM and CDR2 ANQGSEA come from the germline V gene. As DNA, the CDR3 is TGCAGCGTCCAACGGGGGGCCAAAAACATTCAGTACTTC. Residues: CSVQRGAKNIQYF.

This clonotype was counted only a few times. The gene calls are TRBV4-3 and TRBJ1-6; D perhaps matches TRBD1 (5 bases). The CDR3 loop spans 15 amino acids. The germline gives CDR1 LGHNA, CDR2 YSLEER. Between the trimmed V and J ends, which lost 0 bases and 7 bases, there was a span of 10 bases. CDR3 in amino acids: CASSQDWGRNSPLHF. The CDR3 DNA sequence: TGCGCCAGCAGCCAAGATTGGGGGAGGAATTCACCCCTCCACTTT.

The genes are TRBV7-2 and TRBJ2-3; TRBD2 agrees at 9 bases. Germline CDR1 is SGHTA and CDR2 is FQGNSA. CDR3 length: 14 amino acids. V dropped 2 bases and J dropped 6; count of bases not matched to a gene: 3. CDR3 protein: CASSLLAGYDTQYF. DNA for the CDR3: TGTGCCAGCAGCTTACTAGCGGGGTACGATACGCAGTATTTT.

This clonotype was picked up a small number of times. The CDR3 end shows no conserved phenylalanine or tryptophan, and so a read error is likely. The DNA is left out, because the CDR3 cannot be placed on it with certainty; the CDR3 is given as TCRdb lists it. The chain joins TRBV5-1 to TRBJ2-3; TRBD2 is taken as the D call from the table, unchecked against the DNA. The CDR3 length is 12 residues, termini included. Germline CDR1 is SGHRS and CDR2 is YFSETQ. The CDR3 is CASSLDGGLADI.

This clonotype showed up just a few times. The chain links TRBV20-1 to TRBJ2-3; 8 bases are a match to TRBD2. This CDR3 is built from 14 residues. The V gene's germline CDR1 is DFQATT and CDR2 SNEGSKA (reference sequence). Losses at the gene ends were 5 bases for V and 8 bases for J; bases not matched to a gene: 12. As DNA, the CDR3 is TGCAGTGCTTCCACGACTAGCGCACCGGGTACGCAGTATTTT. Protein: CSASTTSAPGTQYF.

This clonotype was counted at least ten times. This chain connects TRBV5-5 to TRBJ1-2, with a weak D call TRBD1 (5 bases). CDR1 and CDR2 (germline): SGHKS, YYEKEE (reference sequence). The length of the CDR3 is 13 residues. Trimming pared 2 bases from V and 5 bases from J, leaving 10 bases between. The CDR3 reads CASSFQGSYGYTF. DNA for the CDR3: TGTGCCAGCAGCTTTCAGGGCAGTTATGGCTACACCTTC.

This clonotype was observed a few times. The V and J genes are TRBV7-3 and TRBJ2-7; 11 nucleotides match TRBD2. The V and J ends lost 4 bases and 5 bases, in that order; junction bases with no gene match: 7. Germline CDR1 is SGHTA and CDR2 is FQGTGA. The CDR3 is made up of 15 amino acids. The CDR3: CASSSGLAGMNEQYF. The DNA of the CDR3 is TGTGCCAGCAGCTCCGGACTAGCGGGCATGAACGAGCAGTACTTC.

The table lists this clonotype with a few counts. V and J are TRBV29-1 and TRBJ2-5; maybe TRBD1 (6 bases). The CDR3 is 16 residues long. The V gene's germline CDR1 is SQVTM and CDR2 ANQGSEA. Trimming shortened V by 4 bases and J by 0 bases, and 18 bases separated the two germline ends. The CDR3 region is CSVGVTGQIYQETQYF. CDR3 DNA sequence: TGCAGCGTTGGAGTTACAGGGCAAATATACCAAGAGACCCAGTACTTC.

This clonotype was found a few times. The J gene is TRBJ2-5, the V gene TRBV3-1; 8 bases align to TRBD1. The J segment lost 5 bases and the V segment lost 4 bases, leaving 9 bases of the junction unmatched. From germline, CDR1 is LGHDT and CDR2 YNNKEL (reference sequence). The CDR3 length is 15 residues. The CDR3 spells CASSPHPGGRETQYF. The CDR3, as DNA: TGTGCCAGCAGCCCCCACCCAGGGGGCCGGGAGACCCAGTACTTC.

This clonotype was counted between two and nine times. The rearrangement joins TRBV15 to TRBJ1-5; 9 nucleotides align to TRBD1. J was trimmed by 4 bases and V by 1 base; bases with no gene match: 2. CDR3 length: 15 residues. CDR1 and CDR2 from the germline V gene are LNHNV and YYDKDF (reference sequence). The DNA for the CDR3 is TGTGCCACCAGCAGAGCCGGGACAGGGAATCAGCCCCAGCATTTT. It translates to CATSRAGTGNQPQHF. Full variable domain (rest looked up from reference TRBV15 and TRBJ1-5): DAMVIQNPRYQVTQFGKPVTLSCSQTLNHNVMYWYQQKSSQAPKLLFHYYDKDFNNEADTPDNFQSRRPNTSFCFLDIRSPGLGDTAMYLCATSRAGTGNQPQHFGDGTRLSIL.

This clonotype was found a few times. CDR3 DNA sequence: TGTGCCAGCAGTGATTGGGTTAGTCTGTTTTTT. Its translation: CASSDWVSLFF. The chain carries TRBV25-1 and TRBJ1-4; D is unclear. The CDR3 spans 11 residues. CDR1 and CDR2 from the germline V gene are MGHDK and SYGVNS. V lost 3 bases and J lost 14, with 10 bases in between.

The chain carries TRBV5-1 and TRBJ2-1, with D perhaps TRBD2 (6 bases). In germline, CDR1 is SGHRS, CDR2 YFSETQ. V was clipped by 3 bases and J by 1 base, with 8 bases between them. CDR3 length: 14 residues. DNA of the CDR3: TGCGCCAGCAGCTCGGGACTTTCCTACAATGAGCAGTTCTTC. It translates to CASSSGLSYNEQFF.

The chain recombines TRBV3-1 with TRBJ2-5; the D is unclear. CDR3 size: 13 residues. CDR1 LGHDT and CDR2 YNNKEL come from the germline V gene (reference sequence). V was clipped by 2 bases and J by 7 bases, with 11 bases between them. CDR3 DNA: TGTGCCAGCAGCCAAACGATCAGTGGGACCCAGTACTTC. It yields the protein CASSQTISGTQYF.

This clonotype was observed a handful of times. This sequence joins TRBV5-1 and TRBJ2-1; TRBD1 might be the D (6 bases). Deletions cut 3 bases from V and 4 bases from J, with 11 bases between. The V gene's germline CDR1 is SGHRS and CDR2 YFSETQ. The CDR3 runs 14 residues. In DNA form, the CDR3 reads TGCGCCAGCAGCTCCCTGGACAGATACAATGAGCAGTTCTTC. Translation: CASSSLDRYNEQFF.

Note on this clonotype: At one end, the junction sequence differs from germline, possibly due to a read error. The chain employs TRBV10-3 and TRBJ2-2; weak D call: TRBD1 (6 bases). The germline V gene has CDR1 ENHRY and CDR2 SYGVKD. The CDR3 is made up of 15 amino acids. The DNA of the CDR3 is TGTACCATCAGTGGGGGCACACGCGGCACCGGGGAGCTGTTTTTT. Translated, it gives CTISGGTRGTGELFF.

This clonotype was counted at least ten times. The chain has TRBV9 and TRBJ2-5; D unclear. Trimming pared 0 bases from V and 2 bases from J, leaving 8 bases between. The CDR3 sequence is 14 residues long. CDR1 is SGDLS and CDR2 is YYNGEE in the germline V gene. CDR3 amino acids: CASSVANSQETQYF. DNA for the CDR3: TGTGCCAGCAGCGTAGCTAACAGTCAAGAGACCCAGTACTTC.

CDR3 sequence reads: CASSEGAGDSGNTIYF. CDR3 nucleotide sequence: TGTGCCAGCAGTGAAGGTGCAGGAGACTCTGGAAACACCATATATTTT. The chain couples TRBV6-1 to TRBJ1-3; D is undetermined. Per germline, CDR1 MNHNS and CDR2 SASEGT. Trimming left V 1 base short and J 0 bases short, with 10 bases between. The CDR3 covers 16 residues.